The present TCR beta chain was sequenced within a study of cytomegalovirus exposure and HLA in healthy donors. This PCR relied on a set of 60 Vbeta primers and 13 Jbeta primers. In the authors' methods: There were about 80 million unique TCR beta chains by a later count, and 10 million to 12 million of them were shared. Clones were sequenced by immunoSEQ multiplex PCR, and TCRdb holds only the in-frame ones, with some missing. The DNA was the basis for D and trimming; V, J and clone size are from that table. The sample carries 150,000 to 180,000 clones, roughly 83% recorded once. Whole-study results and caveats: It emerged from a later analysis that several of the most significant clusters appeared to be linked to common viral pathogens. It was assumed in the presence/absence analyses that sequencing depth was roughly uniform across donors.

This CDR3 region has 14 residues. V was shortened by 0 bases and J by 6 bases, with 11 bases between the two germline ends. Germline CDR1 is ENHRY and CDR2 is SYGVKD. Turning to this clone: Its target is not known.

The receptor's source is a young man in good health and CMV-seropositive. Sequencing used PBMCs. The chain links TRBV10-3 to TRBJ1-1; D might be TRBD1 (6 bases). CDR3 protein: CAISESFRGAEAFF. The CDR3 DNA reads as TGTGCCATCAGTGAGTCATTCAGGGGTGCTGAAGCTTTCTTT.